This T cell receptor beta chain was found in a study of sequential checkpoint blockade in melanoma. In the study overall: First-line arms were nivolumab then ipilimumab, or the reverse, randomized 1:1. Maintenance nivolumab came after either treatment sequence.

This sample's treatment: randomized to nivolumab then ipilimumab (arm A) or the reverse (arm B). Patients had received no earlier DNA-damaging chemotherapy. Generated by immunoSEQ multiplex PCR, the TCRdb table keeps only in-frame clones and is missing some. The sample contains 35,000 to 50,000 clones, 86% of which appear only once. The germline CDR1 and CDR2 sequences are SQVTM and ANQGSEA. The CDR3 length is 15 residues. Trimming at V came to 4 bases and at J to 6 bases, leaving 10 bases not matched to a gene. The origin of this receptor is a human donor with melanoma. The chain uses TRBV29-1 and TRBJ2-7; TRBD1 matches at 12 bases. The source material was CD8+ T cells sorted from blood (inferred from file names), sampled from a patient given nivolumab and ipilimumab in sequence. The DNA for the CDR3 is TGCAGCGTTGCTTGGGGGGGGACAGGGGGCTTCGAGCAGTACTTC. Translated: CSVAWGGTGGFEQYF.